These T cell receptor beta chains were read from a single sample in a study of blood T cell repertoires in COVID-19. Profiled with immunoSEQ multiplex PCR; TCRdb holds only in-frame clones, not every one. The sample has a few hundred thousand clones, 85% to 90% seen once. The specimen was peripheral blood. The receptors were sampled from a man in his sixties with acute or convalescent COVID-19. CDR3s include the opening cysteine and the closing phenylalanine or tryptophan. A D gene is named only where the DNA matches it firmly. Only some rows state a clone size, as once, few, many or a class for expanded clones.

TRBV9	.	TRBJ1-2	TRBD1	TGTGCCAGCAGCGTAGGGACAGGGGAGAACTATGGCTACACCTTC	CASSVGTGENYGYTF
TRBV3-1/TRBV3-2	.	TRBJ2-5	TRBD2	TGTGCCAGCACCGGGAGGGAGACCCAGTACTTC	CASTGRETQYF
TRBV4-1	.	TRBJ2-7	.	TGCGCCAGCAGCCCATCTAGCGCTAGCTCCTACGAGCAGTACTTC	CASSPSSASSYEQYF
TRBV5-1	.	TRBJ2-5	TRBD2	TGCGCCAGCAGCTTGGCCGGAGGAGCGGGGGGACAAGAGACCCAGTACTTC	CASSLAGGAGGQETQYF
TRBV5-6	.	TRBJ1-2	.	TGTGCCAGCAGCTTGGGTCCTGGCGGCTACACCTTC	CASSLGPGGYTF
TRBV5-1	few	TRBJ2-5	TRBD2	TGCGCCAGCAGCCCCAGCGGGGGGCGCCAAGAGACCCAGTACTTC	CASSPSGGRQETQYF
TRBV24-1	.	TRBJ1-2	TRBD1	TGTGCCACCAGTGATTTGCCAGGGGGCCATGGTGGCTACACCTTC	CATSDLPGGHGGYTF
TRBV6-2/TRBV6-3	few	TRBJ2-1	TRBD2	TGTGCCAGCAGTTACTCCCCCCCAGGCGCGGGGGTCTACAATGAGCAGTTCTTC	CASSYSPPGAGVYNEQFF
TRBV19	.	TRBJ1-3	TRBD1	TGTGCCAGTAAGATGGGACAGGGGAAGGGAAACACCATATATTTT	CASKMGQGKGNTIYF
TRBV6-5	.	TRBJ1-2	.	TGTGCTTCCACCGGCCAGCGGGGCTACACCTTC	CASTGQRGYTF
TRBV6-5	.	TRBJ2-7	TRBD1	TGTGCCAGCAGACCCGGGCACAGGGGCAACGAGCAGTACTTC	CASRPGHRGNEQYF
TRBV6-5	.	TRBJ2-7	TRBD1	TGTGCCAGCAGGCCGGGACAGGGGTTCCACGAGCAGTACTTC	CASRPGQGFHEQYF
TRBV7-3	.	TRBJ2-5	.	TGTGCCAGCAGCTTAACCGGAGTGGAGACCCAGTACTTC	CASSLTGVETQYF
TRBV3-1/TRBV3-2	few	TRBJ1-5	.	TGTGCCAGCAGCCCCCGCACGGGGGTGAGCAATCAGCCCCAGCATTTT	CASSPRTGVSNQPQHF
TRBV19	.	TRBJ2-3	TRBD1	TGTGCCAGTAGTATAGGGACAGGGATCACAGATACGCAGTATTTT	CASSIGTGITDTQYF
TRBV4-1	.	TRBJ1-1	TRBD1	TGCGCCAGCAGCCAAGTACAGGGGGCAACTGAAGCTTTCTTT	CASSQVQGATEAFF
TRBV28	once	TRBJ1-4	TRBD1	TGTGCCAGCAGTTGGACAGGCCGAAATGAAAAACTGTTTTTT	CASSWTGRNEKLFF
TRBV11-2	.	TRBJ2-3	TRBD2	TGTGCCAGCAGCGAAAGCGGGGGCCCCGACAACACAGATACGCAGTATTTT	CASSESGGPDNTDTQYF
TRBV4-3	.	TRBJ1-5	.	TGCGCCAGCAGCCAAGACAGGGTAGGCAATCAGCCCCAGCATTTT	CASSQDRVGNQPQHF
TRBV5-1	.	TRBJ2-3	.	TGCGCCAGCAGCTTGGCACAGGCTACAGATACGCAGTATTTT	CASSLAQATDTQYF
TRBV27	once	TRBJ1-1	.	TGTGCCAGCAGTTTAGGAGGGGCCAACACTGAAGCTTTCTTT	CASSLGGANTEAFF
TRBV28	.	TRBJ1-1	TRBD1	TGTGCCAGCAGTGGGGACAGGGGATGGAACACTGAAGCTTTCTTT	CASSGDRGWNTEAFF
TRBV16	.	TRBJ1-6	.	TGTGCCAGCAGCCAATCATTCGACAGGAGAGGTTCACCCCTCCACTTT	CASSQSFDRRGSPLHF
TRBV6-6	.	TRBJ1-5	TRBD1	TGTGCCAGCAGTTCCCCGGACAGGGAACGCAATCAGCCCCAGCATTTT	CASSSPDRERNQPQHF
TRBV11-3	.	TRBJ2-5	TRBD1	TGTGCCAGCAGCCCTCAGGGGACAGTGCAAGAGACCCAGTACTTC	CASSPQGTVQETQYF
TRBV18	.	TRBJ1-3	TRBD1	TGTGCCAGCTCACCACAGGGGGCCGGAAACACCATATATTTT	CASSPQGAGNTIYF
TRBV11-2	.	TRBJ2-2	TRBD2	TGTGCCAGCAGCTTCCCTACTAGCGGGGAGGACGGGGAGCTGTTTTTT	CASSFPTSGEDGELFF
TRBV27	.	TRBJ1-2	.	TGTGCCAGCAGTTTATCAGGACACATGAACTATGGCTACACCTTC	CASSLSGHMNYGYTF